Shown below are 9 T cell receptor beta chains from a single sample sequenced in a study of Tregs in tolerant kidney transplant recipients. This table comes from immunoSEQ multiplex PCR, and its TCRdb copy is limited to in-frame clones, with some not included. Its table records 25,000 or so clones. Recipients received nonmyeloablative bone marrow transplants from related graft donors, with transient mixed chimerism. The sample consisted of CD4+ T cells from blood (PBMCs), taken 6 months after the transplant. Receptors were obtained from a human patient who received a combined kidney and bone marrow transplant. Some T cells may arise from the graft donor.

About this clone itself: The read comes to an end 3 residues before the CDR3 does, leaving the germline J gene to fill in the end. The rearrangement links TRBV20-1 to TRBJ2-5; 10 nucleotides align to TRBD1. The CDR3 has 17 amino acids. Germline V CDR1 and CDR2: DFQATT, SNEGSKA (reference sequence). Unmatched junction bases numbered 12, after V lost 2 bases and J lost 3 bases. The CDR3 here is CSARLPPGQGYEETQYF. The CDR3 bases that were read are TGCAGTGCTAGACTCCCTCCGGGACAGGGGTATGAAGAGACC.

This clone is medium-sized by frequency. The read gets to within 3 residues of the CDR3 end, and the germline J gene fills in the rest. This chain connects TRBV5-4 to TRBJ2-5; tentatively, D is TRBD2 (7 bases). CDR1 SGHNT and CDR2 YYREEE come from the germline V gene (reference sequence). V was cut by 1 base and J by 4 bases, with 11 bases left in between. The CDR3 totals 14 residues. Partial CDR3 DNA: TGTGCCAGCAGCTTGCAGGGGAGGGGAGAGACC. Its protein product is CASSLQGRGET. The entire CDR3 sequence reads CASSLQGRGETQYF.

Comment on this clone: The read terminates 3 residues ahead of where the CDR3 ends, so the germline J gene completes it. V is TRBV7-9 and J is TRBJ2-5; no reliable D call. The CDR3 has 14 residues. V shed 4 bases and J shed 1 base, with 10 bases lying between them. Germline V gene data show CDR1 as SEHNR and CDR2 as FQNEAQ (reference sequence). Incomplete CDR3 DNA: TGTGCCAGCAGCTCCCTATTACGCCAAGAGACC. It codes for CASSSLLRQET. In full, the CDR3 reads CASSSLLRQETQYF.

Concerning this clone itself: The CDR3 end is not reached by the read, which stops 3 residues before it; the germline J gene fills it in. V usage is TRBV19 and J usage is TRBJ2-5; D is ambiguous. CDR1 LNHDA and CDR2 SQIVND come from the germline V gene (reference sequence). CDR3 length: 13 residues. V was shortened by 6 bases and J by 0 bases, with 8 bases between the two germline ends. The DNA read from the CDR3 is TGTGCCAGTAGGGGCACCCACCAAGAGACC. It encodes CASRGTHQET. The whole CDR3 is CASRGTHQETQYF.

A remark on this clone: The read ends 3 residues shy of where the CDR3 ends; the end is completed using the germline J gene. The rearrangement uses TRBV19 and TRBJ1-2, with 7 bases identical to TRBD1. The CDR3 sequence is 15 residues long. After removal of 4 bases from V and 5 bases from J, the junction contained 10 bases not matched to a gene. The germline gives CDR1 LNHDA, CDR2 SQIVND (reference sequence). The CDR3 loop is CASSRKATGDYGYTF. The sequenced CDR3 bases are TGTGCCAGTAGTAGAAAGGCCACAGGGGATTATGGC. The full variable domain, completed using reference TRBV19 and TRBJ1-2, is DGGITQSPKYLFRKEGQNVTLSCEQNLNHDAMYWYRQDPGQGLRLIYYSQIVNDFQKGDIAEGYSVSREKKESFPLTVTSAQKNPTAFYLCASSRKATGDYGYTFGSGTRLTVV.

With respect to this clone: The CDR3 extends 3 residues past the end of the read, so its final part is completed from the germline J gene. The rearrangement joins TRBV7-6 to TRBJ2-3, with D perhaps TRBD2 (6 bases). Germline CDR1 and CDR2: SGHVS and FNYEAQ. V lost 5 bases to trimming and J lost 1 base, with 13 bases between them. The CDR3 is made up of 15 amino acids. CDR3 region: CASSPGLKGTDTQYF. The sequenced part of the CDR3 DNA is TGTGCCAGCAGCCCGGGACTCAAGGGCACAGATACG.

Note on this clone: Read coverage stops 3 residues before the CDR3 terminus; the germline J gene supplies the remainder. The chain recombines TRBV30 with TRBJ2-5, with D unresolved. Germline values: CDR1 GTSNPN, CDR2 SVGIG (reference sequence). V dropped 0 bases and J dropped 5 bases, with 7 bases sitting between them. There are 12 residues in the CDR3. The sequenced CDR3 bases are TGTGCCTGGAGTGTCATTAGCGAGACC. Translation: CAWSVISET. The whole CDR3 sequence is CAWSVISETQYF.

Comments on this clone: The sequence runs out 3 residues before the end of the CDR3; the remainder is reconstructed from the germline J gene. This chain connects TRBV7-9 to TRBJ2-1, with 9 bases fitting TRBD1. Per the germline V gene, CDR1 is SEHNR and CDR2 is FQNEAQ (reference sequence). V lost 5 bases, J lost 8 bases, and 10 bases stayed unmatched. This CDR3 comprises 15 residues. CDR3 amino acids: CASSRRDRAWDEQFF. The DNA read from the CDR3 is TGTGCCAGCAGCCGACGGGACAGGGCTTGGGATGAG. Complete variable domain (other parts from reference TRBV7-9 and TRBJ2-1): DTGVSQNPRHKITKRGQNVTFRCDPISEHNRLYWYRQTLGQGPEFLTYFQNEAQLEKSRLLSDRFSAERPKGSFSTLEIQRTEQGDSAMYLCASSRRDRAWDEQFFGPGTRLTVL.

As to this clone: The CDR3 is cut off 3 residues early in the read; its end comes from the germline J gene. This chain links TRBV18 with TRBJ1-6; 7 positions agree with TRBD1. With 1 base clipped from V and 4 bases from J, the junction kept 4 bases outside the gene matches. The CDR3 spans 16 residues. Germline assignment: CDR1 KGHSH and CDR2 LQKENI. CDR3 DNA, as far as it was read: TGTGCCAGCTCACCACAAGGACAGGCTTATAATTCACCC. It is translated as CASSPQGQAYNSP. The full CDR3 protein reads CASSPQGQAYNSPLHF.